A single sample is the source of the 11 T cell receptor beta chains below, sequenced in a study of type 1 and type 2 diabetes patients. Amplification started from genomic DNA. The TCR beta CDR3 region was amplified using 30 forward and 13 reverse primers. TCRdb passed the multiplex PCR reads through MiXCR, listing each CDR3 protein once. Among fewer than 350,000 distinct CDR3 sequences listed, roughly 48% were seen once. The sequenced sample consisted of peripheral blood mononuclear cells (PBMCs). These receptor sequences come from a man younger than 30 with type 2 diabetes.

V is TRBV7-2 and J is TRBJ1-4; TRBD1 is a possible D gene (5 bases). The V end was cut by 0 bases, the J end by 6 bases, with 14 bases between. There are 16 residues in the CDR3. Germline V CDR1 and CDR2: SGHTA, FQGNSA. CDR3 sequence: CASSLAPREDDEKLFF. As DNA, the CDR3 is TGTGCCAGCAGCTTAGCTCCCAGGGAAGATGATGAAAAACTGTTTTTT.

In this sample, this clonotype turned up a few times. CDR3 loop: CATSLEPDTQYF. The DNA for the CDR3 is TGTGCCACCTCCCTTGAGCCAGATACGCAGTATTTT. The rearrangement links TRBV2 to TRBJ2-3; D unclear. Trimming took off 10 bases at V and 4 bases at J, with 12 bases between the two ends. Germline CDR1 reads SNHLY; CDR2 reads FYNNEI. This CDR3 has 12 amino acids.

V gene TRBV10-2 combines with J gene TRBJ1-5, with D perhaps TRBD1 (6 bases). Germline V CDR1 and CDR2: WSHSY, SAAADI. V was trimmed by 5 bases and J by 7 bases, leaving 12 bases between them. The CDR3 is 13 amino acids. The CDR3 sequence: CASSQGNKQPQHF. The CDR3 region has the DNA TGCGCCAGCAGTCAGGGGAATAAACAGCCCCAGCATTTT.

On this clonotype itself: Its ends do not fully match the called genes, so a read error is possible. This sequence joins TRBV24-1 and TRBJ1-5; the D gene is possibly TRBD1 (5 bases). The germline gives CDR1 KGHDR, CDR2 SFDVKD. The CDR3 spans 15 residues. The CDR3 nucleotides are TGTGCCAGCAGTTACAAAGGACATAGCAATCAGCCCCAGCATTTT. This gives the protein CASSYKGHSNQPQHF.

The count of this clonotype is one. This could be a read error, since a much larger clone is one nucleotide away. The rearrangement links TRBV10-3 to TRBJ2-7, with D tentatively TRBD1 (5 bases). Germline assignment: CDR1 ENHRY and CDR2 SYGVKD. The CDR3 spans 13 residues. CDR3 region: CAISDFQGYERYF. The CDR3 bases are TGTGCCATCAGTGACTTCCAGGGTTACGAGCGGTACTTC.

CDR3 sequence (DNA): TGTGCCAGCAGTGATTCGAGGACAGGCCACAATGAGCAGTTCTTC. Translation gives CASSDSRTGHNEQFF. This chain uses TRBV2 with TRBJ2-1; 7 nucleotides match TRBD1. The V gene's germline CDR1 is SNHLY and CDR2 FYNNEI. This CDR3 is 15 amino acids long. V lost 3 bases and J lost 5; bases outside the gene matches: 7.

This sequence joins TRBV10-1 and TRBJ2-7; 10 bases map to TRBD2. The CDR3 sequence is 15 residues long. V trimming: 7 bases; J trimming: 5 bases; junction bases outside the gene matches: 11. CDR1 and CDR2 from the germline V gene are WNHNN and SYGVQD (reference sequence). Here the CDR3 reads CASTGTSEGSHEQYF. CDR3 nucleotide sequence: TGCGCCAGCACTGGGACTAGCGAGGGTTCCCACGAGCAGTACTTC.

This chain connects TRBV27 to TRBJ2-3; TRBD1 might be the D (5 bases). The CDR3 has 14 residues. Germline CDR1 and CDR2: MNHEY and SMNVEV (reference sequence). The V end was cut by 5 bases, the J end by 5 bases, with 14 bases between. The CDR3 spells CASSRLERGDTQYF. The DNA for the CDR3 is TGTGCCAGCAGTCGACTCGAAAGGGGAGATACGCAGTATTTT.

This clonotype was found a few times. The chain employs TRBV28 and TRBJ2-3; 7 nucleotides align to TRBD2. Germline assignment: CDR1 MDHEN and CDR2 SYDVKM. The CDR3 extends over 13 amino acids. The ends lost 5 bases at V and 7 bases at J; junction bases unmatched: 6. The CDR3, as DNA: TGTGCCAGCAGTGCGGGAGTCCAGTATACGCAGTATTTT. The encoded protein is CASSAGVQYTQYF.

There are a few counts of this clonotype. V is TRBV30 and J is TRBJ2-1; no reliable D call. Germline V gene data show CDR1 as GTSNPN and CDR2 as SVGIG (reference sequence). V gave up 3 bases and J gave up 8 bases, with 11 bases separating them. The CDR3 has 12 amino acids. This chain's CDR3 is CAWSKFGDEQFF. The CDR3 coding sequence is TGTGCCTGGAGCAAATTTGGGGATGAGCAGTTCTTC.

The chain links TRBV28 to TRBJ2-7; tentatively, D is TRBD2 (6 bases). V was shortened by 4 bases and J by 7 bases, with 8 bases between the two germline ends. CDR3 size: 11 residues. The germline V gene has CDR1 MDHEN and CDR2 SYDVKM. In nucleotides, the CDR3 is TGTGCCAGCAGTTCGGAGGGTGAGCAGTACTTC. It translates to CASSSEGEQYF.